The next 15 T cell receptor beta chains were all read from a single sample in a study of cytomegalovirus exposure and HLA in healthy donors. The protocol was immunoSEQ multiplex PCR, while the TCRdb copy is restricted to in-frame clones and leaves out a portion. The repertoire holds 60,000 to 85,000 clones, with around 94% as singletons. Sequencing input: PBMCs. These TCRs come from a man aged 18 to 29 in good health and CMV-seropositive.

This chain connects TRBV14 to TRBJ2-3; 7 positions agree with TRBD2. Germline V gives CDR1 SGHDN, CDR2 FVKESK. The ends lost 0 bases at V and 4 bases at J; junction bases unmatched: 16. The CDR3 runs 19 residues. CDR3 residues: CASSQDIPGIAGLADTQYF. Here the CDR3 DNA reads TGTGCCAGCAGCCAAGATATTCCGGGAATAGCGGGCCTCGCAGATACGCAGTATTTT.

The CDR3 loop is CASSLQGGRNTGELFF. The CDR3 DNA sequence: TGTGCCAGCAGCTTACAGGGAGGCAGGAACACCGGGGAGCTGTTTTTT. The V and J genes are TRBV7-2 and TRBJ2-2; weak D call: TRBD2 (6 bases). The CDR3 extends over 16 amino acids. V shed 2 bases and J shed 1 base, with 11 bases lying between them. Germline values: CDR1 SGHTA, CDR2 FQGNSA.

Only a few counts were recorded for this clone. The CDR3 loop is CASRGSGATETQYF. DNA of the CDR3: TGTGCCAGCAGAGGGAGCGGGGCGACGGAGACCCAGTACTTC. The V and J genes are TRBV28 and TRBJ2-5, with 7 bases matching TRBD2. V lost 6 bases to trimming and J lost 5 bases; unmatched junction nucleotides: 9. This CDR3 spans 14 amino acids. Germline lookup yields CDR1 MDHEN and CDR2 SYDVKM.

The chain couples TRBV5-6 to TRBJ2-1; 11 bases match TRBD2. The CDR3 loop spans 15 amino acids. The germline gives CDR1 SGHDT, CDR2 YYEEEE. The V and J ends lost 4 bases and 5 bases, in that order; junction bases with no gene match: 5. CDR3 loop: CASSEGTSGHNEQFF. The CDR3 DNA sequence: TGTGCCAGCAGCGAGGGGACTAGCGGTCACAATGAGCAGTTCTTC. The entire variable domain, with the rest obtained from reference TRBV5-6 and TRBJ2-1, is as follows: DAGVTQSPTHLIKTRGQQVTLRCSPKSGHDTVSWYQQALGQGPQFIFQYYEEEERQRGNFPDRFSGHQFPNYSSELNVNALLLGDSALYLCASSEGTSGHNEQFFGPGTRLTVL.

This clone came up a few times. The chain recombines TRBV4-2 with TRBJ1-5; TRBD1 matches at 8 bases. Losses at the gene ends were 0 bases for V and 6 bases for J; bases not matched to a gene: 7. Germline V gene data show CDR1 as LGHNA and CDR2 as YNFKEQ. There are 16 residues in the CDR3. The chain's CDR3 is CASSQDPGQGGQPQHF. CDR3 bases: TGTGCCAGCAGCCAAGATCCAGGACAGGGAGGTCAGCCCCAGCATTTT.

This clone occurred once. The rearrangement joins TRBV6-6 to TRBJ2-7, with D possibly TRBD2 on 5 matching bases. Trimming stripped 6 bases from V and 2 bases from J, with 14 bases between. The CDR3 extends over 14 amino acids. CDR1 and CDR2 from the germline V gene are MNHNY and SVGAGI (reference sequence). The CDR3 is CASSKNEGPYEQYF. The CDR3 DNA follows: TGTGCCAGCAGCAAGAATGAGGGCCCCTACGAGCAGTACTTC.

The J gene is TRBJ1-2, the V gene TRBV6-6, with 8 bases that match TRBD1. The germline V gene encodes CDR1 MNHNY and CDR2 SVGAGI (reference sequence). The CDR3 covers 15 residues. Losses at the gene ends were 5 bases for V and 4 bases for J; bases not matched to a gene: 9. CDR3 sequence: CASSDRGPTFYGYTF. The CDR3 DNA sequence: TGTGCCAGCAGTGACAGGGGCCCCACTTTCTATGGCTACACCTTC.

The gene calls are TRBV19 and TRBJ2-1; the match to TRBD1 covers 8 bases. This CDR3 is 15 amino acids long. Per the germline V gene, CDR1 is LNHDA and CDR2 is SQIVND (reference sequence). V lost 5 bases, J lost 0 bases, and 3 bases stayed unmatched. The CDR3 DNA is TGTGCCAGTAGTTTCAGGGGGCTCTCCTACAATGAGCAGTTCTTC. Translation gives CASSFRGLSYNEQFF.

The genes are TRBV30 and TRBJ2-1; 8 bases match TRBD2. J was trimmed by 9 bases and V by 2 bases; bases with no gene match: 12. The CDR3 loop spans 15 amino acids. The germline V gene encodes CDR1 GTSNPN and CDR2 SVGIG (reference sequence). CDR3 DNA sequence: TGTGCCTGGAGTCCTATAGCGGGACCGAGCGGTGAGCAGTTCTTC. Translation: CAWSPIAGPSGEQFF. Drawing the rest from reference TRBV30 and TRBJ2-1, the complete variable domain is SQTIHQWPATLVQPVGSPLSLECTVEGTSNPNLYWYRQAAGRGLQLLFYSVGIGQISSEVPQNLSASRPQDRQFILSSKKLLLSDSGFYLCAWSPIAGPSGEQFFGPGTRLTVL.

The chain couples TRBV30 to TRBJ1-1, with a weak D call TRBD1 (6 bases). The CDR3 covers 13 residues. Germline V lookup: CDR1 GTSNPN, CDR2 SVGIG (reference sequence). V was trimmed by 2 bases and J by 0 bases, leaving 7 bases between them. CDR3 in DNA: TGTGCCTGGAGTCAGGGGCTGAACACTGAAGCTTTCTTT. Translation gives CAWSQGLNTEAFF.

The CDR3 DNA is TGCGCCAGCAGCCAAGGCGGCCTGAACACTGAAGCTTTCTTT. It specifies CASSQGGLNTEAFF. The chain couples TRBV4-1 to TRBJ1-1; D not resolved. CDR3 length equals 14 residues. Germline loops: CDR1 MGHRA, CDR2 YSYEKL. V was shortened by 1 base and J by 0 bases, with 6 bases between the two germline ends.

This clone appeared a few times. The chain employs TRBV28 and TRBJ2-1; TRBD2 matches at 7 bases. Germline CDR1 and CDR2: MDHEN and SYDVKM. The CDR3 consists of 16 residues. The V gene end was trimmed by 6 bases and the J gene end by 3 bases; junction bases not matched to a gene: 11. CDR3 region: CASSTYGRELYNEQFF. CDR3 bases: TGTGCCAGCAGCACCTATGGGCGGGAGCTCTACAATGAGCAGTTCTTC.

The chain is built from TRBV18 and TRBJ2-3; D gene unclear. V lost 3 bases, J lost 4 bases, and 5 bases lay in between. Germline V gives CDR1 KGHSH, CDR2 LQKENI. CDR3 length: 12 amino acids. CDR3 DNA sequence: TGTGCCAGCTCACCCCCCTCAGATACGCAGTATTTT. Its translation: CASSPPSDTQYF.

The chain carries TRBV4-2 and TRBJ2-2, with 7 bases aligning to TRBD2. Trimming at V came to 0 bases and at J to 0 bases, leaving 4 bases not matched to a gene. In germline, CDR1 is LGHNA, CDR2 YNFKEQ. This CDR3 has 17 residues. In DNA form, the CDR3 reads TGTGCCAGCAGCCAAGAAATGGGACTATCGAACACCGGGGAGCTGTTTTTT. Its translation: CASSQEMGLSNTGELFF.

This clone was counted once. The genes are TRBV6-5 and TRBJ2-3, with 10 positions matching TRBD2. The CDR3 loop spans 15 amino acids. Trimming removed 4 bases from V and 1 base from J; junction bases left unmatched: 2. Germline assignment: CDR1 MNHEY and CDR2 SVGAGI. Here the CDR3 reads CASSSGTSGTDTQYF. The CDR3 DNA sequence: TGTGCCAGCAGTTCCGGGACTAGCGGCACAGATACGCAGTATTTT.